One and the same sample provided the 28 T cell receptor beta chains below, sequenced in a study of T cell changes during pregnancy in multiple sclerosis. This table comes from immunoSEQ multiplex PCR, and its TCRdb copy is limited to in-frame clones, with some not included. The sample yields about 70,000 clones, roughly 94% seen once. The specimen was peripheral blood, collected in the third trimester of pregnancy. The receptors here all came from a female donor with multiple sclerosis, enrolled in a pregnancy study.

This chain links TRBV7-2 with TRBJ1-4, with D hard to call. CDR1 is SGHTA, CDR2 FQGNSA, per germline. Trimming shortened V by 2 bases and J by 7 bases, and 23 bases separated the two germline ends. CDR3 length: 18 amino acids. DNA of the CDR3: TGTGCCAGCAGCTTACGATTAGCAAAGGAGGCTCACCTTGAAAAACTGTTTTTT. As protein: CASSLRLAKEAHLEKLFF.

A few counts support this clone. The chain uses TRBV4-2 and TRBJ1-1; D is unresolved. V lost 0 bases and J 7 bases, leaving 6 bases between the germline ends. CDR1 LGHNA and CDR2 YNFKEQ come from the germline V gene. The CDR3 consists of 12 residues. This CDR3 reads CASSQDGNEAFF. The CDR3 coding sequence is TGTGCCAGCAGCCAAGACGGGAATGAAGCTTTCTTT.

V is TRBV7-2 and J is TRBJ1-2, with D hard to call. The CDR3 loop spans 13 amino acids. V lost 6 bases, J lost 2 bases, and 10 bases lay in between. Germline V gene lookup returns CDR1 SGHTA and CDR2 FQGNSA. In DNA, the CDR3 is TGTGCCAGCAGGACGACGGGAAACTATGGCTACACCTTC. Translation: CASRTTGNYGYTF.

The genes are TRBV5-5 and TRBJ1-6; 12 bases map to TRBD1. Looked up from germline, CDR1 is SGHKS and CDR2 is YYEKEE (reference sequence). With 4 bases clipped from V and 8 bases from J, the junction kept 4 bases outside the gene matches. The CDR3 sequence is 15 residues long. CDR3 region: CASSPGQGAYSPLHF. CDR3 sequence (DNA): TGTGCCAGCAGCCCGGGACAGGGGGCGTATTCACCCCTCCACTTT. The whole variable domain, filled in from reference TRBV5-5 and TRBJ1-6, reads DAGVTQSPTHLIKTRGQQVTLRCSPISGHKSVSWYQQVLGQGPQFIFQYYEKEERGRGNFPDRFSARQFPNYSSELNVNALLLGDSALYLCASSPGQGAYSPLHFGNGTRLTVT.

CDR3 in amino acids: CASSLQGFSYNEQFF. The CDR3 DNA reads as TGTGCCAGCAGCTTACAGGGATTCTCCTACAATGAGCAGTTCTTC. The V and J genes are TRBV5-8 and TRBJ2-1, with TRBD1 as a possible D gene (6 bases). CDR3 length equals 15 residues. V was pared by 2 bases and J by 0 bases, with 9 bases between. Germline loops: CDR1 SGHTS, CDR2 YDEGEE.

With respect to this clone: Other DNA sequences in this specimen translate into the identical CDR3. The V gene is TRBV5-4, the J gene TRBJ1-1, with D uncertain. The CDR3 has 14 residues. Trimming took off 0 bases at V and 0 bases at J, with 6 bases between the two ends. Germline V gene data show CDR1 as SGHNT and CDR2 as YYREEE (reference sequence). CDR3 in DNA: TGTGCCAGCAGCTTGGGCCAGATGAACACTGAAGCTTTCTTT. This encodes CASSLGQMNTEAFF.

This rearrangement joins TRBV5-1 to TRBJ1-2; D not resolved. The V gene lost 0 bases and the J gene lost 4 bases, with 16 bases spanning the gap. Germline CDR1 is SGHRS and CDR2 is YFSETQ. This CDR3 contains 16 residues. Here the CDR3 reads CASSLDDLKGGYGYTF. In nucleotides, the CDR3 is TGCGCCAGCAGCTTGGATGATTTAAAGGGAGGCTATGGCTACACCTTC.

The chain carries TRBV7-9 and TRBJ1-1; 7 nucleotides line up with TRBD1. Per the germline V gene, CDR1 is SEHNR and CDR2 is FQNEAQ (reference sequence). This CDR3 has 15 amino acids. J lost 4 bases, V lost 5 bases, and 10 bases had no gene match. DNA of the CDR3: TGTGCCAGCAGCAAAGGGGGCCTAGGGAGCACTGAAGCTTTCTTT. This translates into CASSKGGLGSTEAFF.

The rearrangement joins TRBV7-7 to TRBJ1-1; D may be TRBD1 (5 bases). Germline V gives CDR1 SSHAT, CDR2 FNYEAQ (reference sequence). This CDR3 contains 17 residues. V gave up 1 base and J gave up 1 base, with 16 bases separating them. For the CDR3, the DNA is TGTGCCAGCAGCTTAGATTTGTCGGGACTCGGGAACACTGAAGCTTTCTTT. Amino acid sequence: CASSLDLSGLGNTEAFF. Based on the CDR3 plus reference TRBV7-7 and TRBJ1-1, the full variable domain is GAGVSQSPRYKVTKRGQDVTLRCDPISSHATLYWYQQALGQGPEFLTYFNYEAQPDKSGLPSDRFSAERPEGSISTLTIQRTEQRDSAMYRCASSLDLSGLGNTEAFFGQGTRLTVV.

The chain links TRBV25-1 to TRBJ1-1; TRBD1 agrees at 8 bases. The CDR3 is made up of 17 amino acids. V was clipped by 1 base and J by 1 base; unmatched bases: 8. The germline V gene encodes CDR1 MGHDK and CDR2 SYGVNS. The CDR3 sequence: CASSEWFPGTGNTEAFF. The CDR3 coding sequence is TGTGCCAGCAGTGAATGGTTCCCCGGGACAGGGAACACTGAAGCTTTCTTT.

A single count supports this clone. This chain joins TRBV7-6 and TRBJ2-2, with D tentatively TRBD2 (6 bases). The ends were cut back, 6 bases at V and 4 bases at J, with 15 bases in the middle. The CDR3 extends over 15 amino acids. Per the germline V gene, CDR1 is SGHVS and CDR2 is FNYEAQ. The CDR3 DNA reads as TGTGCCAGCAGATCGGGCCGGAGGGGCACCGGGGAGCTGTTTTTT. As protein: CASRSGRRGTGELFF.

V usage is TRBV9 and J usage is TRBJ2-5; D is perhaps TRBD2 (6 bases). In germline, CDR1 is SGDLS, CDR2 YYNGEE. Trimming removed 0 bases from V and 5 bases from J, with 11 bases in between. CDR3 length equals 14 residues. CDR3 nucleotide sequence: TGTGCCAGCAGCGTAGCTCCAGGGAGGGAGACCCAGTACTTC. Its protein product is CASSVAPGRETQYF.

This sequence joins TRBV4-2 and TRBJ1-2; D is perhaps TRBD1 (6 bases). The CDR3 is made up of 17 amino acids. Trimming removed 5 bases at V and 2 bases at J, with 21 bases between. Per the germline V gene, CDR1 is LGHNA and CDR2 is YNFKEQ. Written as DNA, the CDR3 is TGTGCCAGCAGCGCCTTTTCAGGGGCGGCTCCAAACTATGGCTACACCTTC. This codes for CASSAFSGAAPNYGYTF.

This sequence joins TRBV6-5 and TRBJ2-7; weak D call: TRBD2 (5 bases). CDR1 is MNHEY, CDR2 SVGAGI, per germline. CDR3 length equals 12 residues. The V gene lost 6 bases and the J gene lost 4 bases, with 10 bases spanning the gap. CDR3 DNA sequence: TGTGCCAGCAGGGGGAGTACATACGAGCAGTACTTC. It translates to CASRGSTYEQYF.

The chain employs TRBV6-5 and TRBJ1-6, with a weak D call TRBD1 (6 bases). Trimming shortened V by 4 bases and J by 7 bases, and 14 bases separated the two germline ends. Germline V gene sequence: CDR1 MNHEY, CDR2 SVGAGI. This CDR3 region has 15 residues. The DNA of the CDR3 is TGTGCCAGCAGTTCCGTACAGGGTAGGAATTCACCCCTCCACTTT. Protein product: CASSSVQGRNSPLHF.

This sequence joins TRBV19 and TRBJ2-1, with a possible D match to TRBD1 (6 bases). V lost 4 bases and J lost 2, with 9 bases in between. The CDR3 loop spans 14 amino acids. CDR1 and CDR2 (germline): LNHDA, SQIVND (reference sequence). The CDR3 DNA reads TGTGCCAGTAGTACAGGGGTTGCCTACAATGAGCAGTTCTTC. This sequence encodes CASSTGVAYNEQFF.

This clone was observed once. V and J are TRBV19 and TRBJ2-7; 9 bases fit TRBD1. The CDR3 contains 17 residues. After removal of 0 bases from V and 2 bases from J, the junction contained 8 bases not matched to a gene. Germline CDR1 is LNHDA and CDR2 is SQIVND (reference sequence). The CDR3, as DNA: TGTGCCAGTAGTATAGATGGGACAGGGAGTCCCACCTACGAGCAGTACTTC. This gives the protein CASSIDGTGSPTYEQYF.

This chain joins TRBV27 and TRBJ2-3; D is perhaps TRBD2 (7 bases). The CDR3 loop spans 17 amino acids. V lost 4 bases and J 2 bases, leaving 19 bases between the germline ends. The germline CDR1 and CDR2 sequences are MNHEY and SMNVEV (reference sequence). As DNA, the CDR3 is TGTGCCAGCAGTTCGCCTCTCGGGGGGCCCTCCACAGATACGCAGTATTTT. Translating it yields CASSSPLGGPSTDTQYF.

The chain couples TRBV5-5 to TRBJ1-1; D possibly corresponds to TRBD1 (5 bases). V lost 0 bases and J lost 4, with 13 bases in between. This CDR3 comprises 15 residues. Germline V gene lookup returns CDR1 SGHKS and CDR2 YYEKEE (reference sequence). CDR3 in amino acids: CASSLGGRGGTEAFF. In nucleotides, the CDR3 is TGTGCCAGCAGCTTGGGGGGACGGGGGGGCACTGAAGCTTTCTTT.

The chain uses TRBV7-9 and TRBJ2-7; 10 bases line up with TRBD1. The V gene end was trimmed by 5 bases and the J gene end by 4 bases; junction bases not matched to a gene: 5. The CDR3 is 14 residues long. Germline CDR1 reads SEHNR; CDR2 reads FQNEAQ (reference sequence). CDR3 coding DNA: TGTGCCAGCAGCCGTGAGGGACAGGGGTACGAGCAGTACTTC. It encodes CASSREGQGYEQYF.

The rearrangement uses TRBV7-6 and TRBJ2-7; D is perhaps TRBD1 (5 bases). The CDR3 runs 15 residues. CDR1 and CDR2 from the germline V gene are SGHVS and FNYEAQ. V was clipped by 2 bases and J by 3 bases, with 14 bases between them. The CDR3 DNA reads TGTGCCAGCAGCTTAAGTGTAAGGGGATTCTACGAGCAGTACTTC. Protein sequence: CASSLSVRGFYEQYF.

The rearrangement uses TRBV5-6 and TRBJ2-5; 9 bases are a match to TRBD2. V gave up 7 bases and J gave up 5 bases; unmatched junction bases: 3. The CDR3 spans 12 residues. CDR1 SGHDT and CDR2 YYEEEE come from the germline V gene. The CDR3 loop reads CASAGGLETQYF. As DNA, the CDR3 is TGTGCCAGCGCGGGGGGGCTGGAGACCCAGTACTTC.

This rearrangement joins TRBV6-5 to TRBJ1-5; the match to TRBD1 covers 9 bases. Germline CDR1 and CDR2: MNHEY and SVGAGI. The trim removed 4 bases at V and 4 bases at J, leaving 8 bases unmatched. The CDR3 sequence is 16 residues long. DNA of the CDR3: TGTGCCAGCAGTTCCGAGGGACAGGGAGGGAATCAGCCCCAGCATTTT. Its protein product is CASSSEGQGGNQPQHF.

This sequence joins TRBV7-3 and TRBJ2-6, with D possibly matching TRBD1 (5 bases). V shed 6 bases and J shed 4 bases, with 13 bases lying between them. CDR3 length equals 15 residues. CDR1 SGHTA and CDR2 FQGTGA come from the germline V gene. The CDR3 is CASSPGSAGANVLTF. CDR3 DNA sequence: TGTGCCAGCAGTCCAGGGTCCGCCGGGGCCAACGTCCTGACTTTC.

The rearrangement uses TRBV20-1 and TRBJ1-1; D gene uncertain. The germline V gene encodes CDR1 DFQATT and CDR2 SNEGSKA (reference sequence). Between the trimmed V and J ends, which lost 6 bases and 3 bases, there was a span of 5 bases. The CDR3 runs 10 residues. This chain's CDR3 is CSAPYTEAFF. DNA for the CDR3: TGCAGTGCCCCCTACACTGAAGCTTTCTTT.

The V gene is TRBV7-9, the J gene TRBJ1-2; a possible D gene is TRBD1 (5 bases). The V gene lost 3 bases and the J gene lost 8 bases, with 19 bases spanning the gap. Germline CDR1 SEHNR, CDR2 FQNEAQ (reference sequence). The CDR3 has 15 amino acids. CDR3 bases: TGTGCCAGCAGCTTGGGTCGAGGAGGGGCGGGGGGCTACACCTTC. This encodes CASSLGRGGAGGYTF.

The rearrangement uses TRBV25-1 and TRBJ1-4; D is unresolved. The V gene lost 5 bases and the J gene lost 0 bases, with 10 bases spanning the gap. There are 15 residues in the CDR3. Germline-derived CDR1 and CDR2 are MGHDK and SYGVNS. This CDR3 is CASSRSQATNEKLFF. The CDR3 DNA is TGTGCCAGCAGTCGCAGCCAGGCAACTAATGAAAAACTGTTTTTT.

This clone was observed once. The same CDR3 arises from other DNA sequences in this sample as well. The gene calls are TRBV19 and TRBJ2-5; 9 bases agree with TRBD1. V lost 3 bases and J lost 1; bases outside the gene matches: 6. The length of the CDR3 is 16 residues. Germline V gene lookup returns CDR1 LNHDA and CDR2 SQIVND (reference sequence). CDR3 protein: CASSISGQGAQETQYF. DNA of the CDR3: TGTGCCAGTAGTATCTCGGGACAGGGTGCCCAAGAGACCCAGTACTTC.